The clone carrying this T cell receptor (beta chain) was seen once. The entry originates in a study of blood T cell repertoires in COVID-19. Study-level background: In each case, the material was cDNA or gDNA derived from T cells, B-cell-depleted T cells, or PBMCs.

The CDR3 spans 13 residues. V shed 6 bases, J shed 5 bases, and the junction held 6 bases outside the gene matches. Germline assignment: CDR1 SQVTM and CDR2 ANQGSEA. In the authors' methods: Nucleated cell number was recorded as an estimate derived from reference gene primer amplification. This table comes from immunoSEQ multiplex PCR, and its TCRdb copy is limited to in-frame clones, with some not included. V and J calls and clone size come straight from that table; D and trimming were deduced from the DNA. Of over 130,000 clones in the sample, roughly 82% were seen once. The gene calls are TRBV29-1 and TRBJ1-4; 7 nucleotides match TRBD1. The TCR originated in a man in his 70s with acute or convalescent COVID-19. The specimen sequenced was peripheral blood. The CDR3 DNA sequence: TGCAGCGTCGGGGGACAGAGCAATGAAAAACTGTTTTTT. This gives the protein CSVGGQSNEKLFF.